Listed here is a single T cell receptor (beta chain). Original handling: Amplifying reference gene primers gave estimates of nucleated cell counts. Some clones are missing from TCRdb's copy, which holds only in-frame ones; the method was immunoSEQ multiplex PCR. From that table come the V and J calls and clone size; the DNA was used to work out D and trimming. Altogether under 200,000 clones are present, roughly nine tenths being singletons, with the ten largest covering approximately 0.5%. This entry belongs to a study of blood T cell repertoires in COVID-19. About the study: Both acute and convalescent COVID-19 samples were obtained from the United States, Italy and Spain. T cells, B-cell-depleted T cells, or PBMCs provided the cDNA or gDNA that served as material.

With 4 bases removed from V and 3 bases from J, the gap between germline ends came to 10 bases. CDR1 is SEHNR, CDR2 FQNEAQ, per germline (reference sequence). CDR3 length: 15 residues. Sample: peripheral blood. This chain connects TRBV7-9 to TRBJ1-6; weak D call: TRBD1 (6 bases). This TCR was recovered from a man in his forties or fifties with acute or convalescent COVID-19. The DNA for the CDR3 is TGTGCCAGCAGCTCACAGGGCTACTATAATTCACCCCTCCACTTT. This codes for CASSSQGYYNSPLHF.